The 22 T cell receptor beta chains listed next were all sequenced from one sample in a study of shared clonotypes between healthy human individuals. TCRdb keeps only in-frame clones here, not all; method: immunoSEQ multiplex PCR. Here the sample spans 2 million to 2.5 million clones, almost 96% being singletons. The sequencing input was naive CD4+ T cells sorted from blood. Regarding subset: CD45RA+ positively selected. These receptors were obtained from a man aged 18 to 30 in good health.

This chain connects TRBV14 to TRBJ1-6, with TRBD1 as a possible D gene (5 bases). This CDR3 region has 14 residues. Trimming took 3 bases from V and 6 from J, leaving 9 bases between them. Per the germline V gene, CDR1 is SGHDN and CDR2 is FVKESK. The CDR3 here is CASSHGGSNSPLHF. The CDR3 region has the DNA TGTGCCAGCAGCCATGGGGGATCTAATTCACCCCTCCACTTT.

The rearrangement joins TRBV6-1 to TRBJ1-2; the match to TRBD1 covers 7 bases. The CDR3 has 15 amino acids. CDR1 is MNHNS, CDR2 SASEGT, per germline. J was trimmed by 8 bases and V by 1 base; bases with no gene match: 10. In DNA, the CDR3 is TGTGCCAGCAGTGAAGACAGGACAGGAAAGAGGGGCTACACCTTC. Translating it yields CASSEDRTGKRGYTF.

J is TRBJ2-7 and V is TRBV29-1; D uncertain. This CDR3 spans 12 amino acids. V was trimmed by 7 bases and J by 4 bases, leaving 14 bases between them. CDR1 is SQVTM and CDR2 is ANQGSEA in the germline V gene. CDR3 region: CSAKGIGYEQYF. CDR3 coding DNA: TGCAGCGCGAAGGGCATCGGGTACGAGCAGTACTTC.

V and J are TRBV5-6 and TRBJ1-4; the D gene is possibly TRBD1 (5 bases). Germline CDR1 is SGHDT and CDR2 is YYEEEE. This CDR3 spans 15 amino acids. V shed 3 bases and J shed 4 bases, with 13 bases lying between them. DNA for the CDR3: TGTGCCAGCAGCTCCCGGAGGGGACTTAATGAAAAACTGTTTTTT. Protein: CASSSRRGLNEKLFF.

The chain has TRBV18 and TRBJ1-2; D remains ambiguous. Trimming pared 0 bases from V and 4 bases from J, leaving 9 bases between. Germline V gene data show CDR1 as KGHSH and CDR2 as LQKENI. The CDR3 spans 14 residues. CDR3 in DNA: TGTGCCAGCTCACCACCGGTGTCGGTCTATGGCTACACCTTC. Residues: CASSPPVSVYGYTF. Variable domain in full (rest from reference TRBV18 and TRBJ1-2): NAGVMQNPRHLVRRRGQEARLRCSPMKGHSHVYWYRQLPEEGLKFMVYLQKENIIDESGMPKERFSAEFPKEGPSILRIQQVVRGDSAAYFCASSPPVSVYGYTFGSGTRLTVV.

About this clone itself: The same CDR3 can be traced to other DNA sequences in this sample. The chain recombines TRBV7-2 with TRBJ2-7; D may be TRBD2 (5 bases). The V end lost 1 base, the J end lost 0 bases, and 10 bases lay between the germline ends. Germline CDR1 is SGHTA and CDR2 is FQGNSA. The CDR3 contains 15 residues. The CDR3 nucleotides are TGTGCCAGCAGCTTAGGGGCGGGCGTCTCCTACGAGCAGTACTTC. It encodes CASSLGAGVSYEQYF.

V usage is TRBV5-1 and J usage is TRBJ2-2; 12 bases are a match to TRBD2. Germline V gene lookup returns CDR1 SGHRS and CDR2 YFSETQ. The CDR3 runs 16 residues. Trimming took 0 bases from V and 6 from J; bases not matched to a gene: 3. CDR3 bases: TGCGCCAGCAGCTTGGCGACTAGCGGGGGAGCCGGGGAGCTGTTTTTT. Its translation is CASSLATSGGAGELFF.

Comments on this clone: Additional DNA sequences in this sample encode the identical CDR3. V is TRBV20-1 and J is TRBJ2-7; D unclear. Germline V lookup: CDR1 DFQATT, CDR2 SNEGSKA (reference sequence). V was clipped by 3 bases and J by 4 bases, with 4 bases between them. CDR3 length: 10 amino acids. The chain's CDR3 is CSAREYEQYF. As DNA, the CDR3 is TGCAGTGCTAGGGAATACGAGCAGTACTTC.

This chain connects TRBV11-2 to TRBJ2-1; TRBD2 is a possible D gene (6 bases). The CDR3 consists of 15 residues. Germline V gene lookup returns CDR1 SGHAT and CDR2 FQNNGV. Deletions cut 5 bases from V and 0 bases from J, with 11 bases between. In nucleotides, the CDR3 is TGTGCCAGCAGCCTGGGACTTCTCTCCTACAATGAGCAGTTCTTC. Its protein is CASSLGLLSYNEQFF.

The chain links TRBV5-8 to TRBJ2-5; 8 positions match TRBD1. Germline CDR1 SGHTS, CDR2 YDEGEE. This CDR3 region has 14 residues. V shed 0 bases and J 10 bases; nucleotides not matched to a gene: 8. The CDR3 spells CASSLGDRTGSQYF. In nucleotides, the CDR3 is TGTGCCAGCAGCTTGGGCGACCGGACAGGGAGCCAGTACTTC.

The chain is built from TRBV25-1 and TRBJ2-7; D possibly uses TRBD1 or TRBD2 (5 bases each). Trimming shortened V by 1 base and J by 1 base, and 11 bases separated the two germline ends. Germline assignment: CDR1 MGHDK and CDR2 SYGVNS. This CDR3 has 15 residues. The CDR3 DNA reads TGTGCCAGCAGTGAATTAGGGACGGATTCCTACGAGCAGTACTTC. The encoded protein is CASSELGTDSYEQYF.

This clone was recorded once. The chain links TRBV6-1 to TRBJ2-1; tentatively, D is TRBD1 (5 bases). CDR1 is MNHNS, CDR2 SASEGT, per germline. The ends were cut back, 3 bases at V and 8 bases at J, with 14 bases in the middle. The CDR3 length is 14 residues. The CDR3 loop reads CASSEGSRGDEQFF. The CDR3 bases are TGTGCCAGCAGTGAGGGCAGTAGGGGCGATGAGCAGTTCTTC.

This chain links TRBV6-6 with TRBJ2-1; D is undetermined. The V and J ends lost 0 bases and 7 bases respectively, with 10 bases between them. Germline V lookup: CDR1 MNHNY, CDR2 SVGAGI (reference sequence). This CDR3 has 14 amino acids. CDR3 in DNA: TGTGCCAGCAGTTACTCGCTTGGAAGGAATGAGCAGTTCTTC. As protein: CASSYSLGRNEQFF.

Comments on this clone: Within the sample, other DNA sequences also encode this same CDR3. The J gene is TRBJ2-1, the V gene TRBV19; unclear D gene. CDR1 LNHDA and CDR2 SQIVND come from the germline V gene (reference sequence). This CDR3 comprises 13 residues. With 4 bases removed from V and 4 bases from J, the gap between germline ends came to 8 bases. The CDR3 loop reads CASSRALYNEQFF. CDR3 coding DNA: TGTGCCAGTAGTAGGGCGTTATACAATGAGCAGTTCTTC.

This sequence joins TRBV4-3 and TRBJ2-3; possibly TRBD1 for D (6 bases). V was cut by 2 bases and J by 6 bases, with 9 bases left in between. Germline V gene sequence: CDR1 LGHNA, CDR2 YSLEER. CDR3 length equals 13 residues. In DNA form, the CDR3 reads TGCGCCAGCAGCCAACAGGGGATGGATACGCAGTATTTT. Its protein is CASSQQGMDTQYF.

This chain uses TRBV6-5 with TRBJ1-4, with D possibly being TRBD1 (5 bases). V was trimmed by 5 bases and J by 5 bases, leaving 9 bases between them. CDR1 and CDR2 from the germline V gene are MNHEY and SVGAGI. This CDR3 is built from 13 residues. The CDR3 region is CASSRRGNEKLFF. CDR3 nucleotides: TGTGCCAGCAGTCGACGGGGGAATGAAAAACTGTTTTTT.

The chain has TRBV6-1 and TRBJ2-2; D unclear. Germline CDR1 MNHNS, CDR2 SASEGT. The CDR3 extends over 14 amino acids. Trimming cost V 7 bases and J 0 bases, with 9 bases left between them. Here the CDR3 DNA reads TGTGCCAGCATAAACGTTCCGAACACCGGGGAGCTGTTTTTT. It encodes CASINVPNTGELFF.

The J gene is TRBJ1-5, the V gene TRBV11-2; TRBD1 is a possible D gene (5 bases). The germline V gene encodes CDR1 SGHAT and CDR2 FQNNGV. The ends were cut back, 0 bases at V and 4 bases at J, with 7 bases in the middle. The CDR3 is made up of 14 amino acids. This CDR3 reads CASSLDAGNQPQHF. In DNA form, the CDR3 reads TGTGCCAGCAGCTTAGATGCAGGGAATCAGCCCCAGCATTTT.

Comments on this clone: At one end, the junction sequence differs from germline, possibly due to a read error. V gene TRBV11-2 combines with J gene TRBJ2-7; no reliable D call. CDR1 and CDR2 from the germline V gene are SGHAT and FQNNGV. The CDR3 is 12 amino acids. CDR3 sequence (DNA): TGTGCCAGCAGCTTAGATCCGGTCTCCTTCTTCTTC. Its translation: CASSLDPVSFFF.

The rearrangement links TRBV15 to TRBJ2-7; TRBD1 might be the D (6 bases). The CDR3 has 14 residues. Between the trimmed V and J ends, which lost 0 bases and 4 bases, there was a span of 10 bases. The germline V gene has CDR1 LNHNV and CDR2 YYDKDF (reference sequence). CDR3 DNA sequence: TGTGCCACCAGCAGAGATAGGACAGCTTACGAGCAGTACTTC. Amino acid sequence: CATSRDRTAYEQYF.

The chain recombines TRBV15 with TRBJ2-7; D remains unclear. The CDR3 totals 15 residues. Germline V lookup: CDR1 LNHNV, CDR2 YYDKDF (reference sequence). With 3 bases removed from V and 6 bases from J, the gap between germline ends came to 18 bases. The CDR3 bases are TGTGCCACCAGCAGTCAGCTTTTGGGTCGGCGCGAGCAGTACTTC. Its protein product is CATSSQLLGRREQYF.

The CDR3 reads CASSLGNRGETQYF. The DNA of the CDR3 is TGTGCCAGCAGCTTGGGTAACCGGGGAGAGACCCAGTACTTC. The chain recombines TRBV11-1 with TRBJ2-5, with D possibly matching TRBD2 (5 bases). CDR1 and CDR2 (germline): SGHAT, FQDESV (reference sequence). The CDR3 totals 14 residues. Trimming left V 3 bases short and J 4 bases short, with 12 bases between.